Presented here are 23 T cell receptor beta chains from one specimen sequenced in a study of T cells after yellow fever vaccination. TCRdb used MiXCR to reprocess the 5' RACE reads, holding one entry per CDR3 protein. The table includes about 320,000 distinct CDR3 sequences, approximately 12% detected once. Sample: CD4+ T cells sorted from PBMCs, taken 15 days after the yellow fever booster vaccination. Every receptor here comes from a man younger than 30 who received the YFV17D yellow fever vaccine.

This clonotype was counted ten times or more. CDR3 DNA sequence: TGTGCCACCAGTGATTTATCGAGCTATGAGCAGTTCTTC. Amino acid sequence: CATSDLSSYEQFF. This rearrangement joins TRBV24-1 to TRBJ2-1, with D unresolved. CDR3 length equals 13 residues. V lost 1 base to trimming and J lost 8 bases, with 8 bases between them. Germline V gene data show CDR1 as KGHDR and CDR2 as SFDVKD.

The chain has TRBV13 and TRBJ1-2, with D hard to call. CDR3 length equals 15 residues. Germline-derived CDR1 and CDR2 are PRHDT and FYEKMQ (reference sequence). Trimming stripped 2 bases from V and 0 bases from J, with 10 bases between. The CDR3 sequence: CASSLYWSANYGYTF. The CDR3 coding sequence is TGTGCCAGCAGCTTATATTGGTCGGCTAACTATGGCTACACCTTC.

The chain combines TRBV4-3 with TRBJ2-3; 14 bases match TRBD2. V lost 1 base to trimming and J lost 4 bases; unmatched junction nucleotides: 1. The germline CDR1 and CDR2 sequences are LGHNA and YSLEER. This CDR3 contains 16 residues. The CDR3 region has the DNA TGCGCCAGCAGCCAAGGACTAGCGGGGGGGGCAGATACGCAGTATTTT. Amino acid sequence: CASSQGLAGGADTQYF.

This clonotype was seen a few times. The V call is TRBV20-1, the J call TRBJ1-6, with 9 nucleotides matching TRBD1. The V gene end was trimmed by 2 bases and the J gene end by 5 bases; junction bases not matched to a gene: 10. Germline V lookup: CDR1 DFQATT, CDR2 SNEGSKA (reference sequence). The CDR3 loop spans 17 amino acids. CDR3 loop: CSARSPWTGVNNSPLHF. In DNA, the CDR3 is TGCAGTGCTAGATCCCCCTGGACAGGGGTAAATAATTCACCCCTCCACTTT.

This clonotype was seen a handful of times. The J gene is TRBJ1-1, the V gene TRBV2; D is possibly TRBD1 (5 bases). The CDR3 length is 13 residues. Germline CDR1 SNHLY, CDR2 FYNNEI. Trimming removed 3 bases at V and 6 bases at J, with 11 bases between. The CDR3 DNA sequence: TGTGCCAGCAGTGAGCGGGGGGACCCTGAAGCTTTCTTT. It yields the protein CASSERGDPEAFF.

This clonotype has ten or more counts. This chain uses TRBV20-1 with TRBJ2-1, with a tentative D call TRBD1 (6 bases). CDR1 is DFQATT, CDR2 SNEGSKA, per germline (reference sequence). V dropped 5 bases and J dropped 9 bases, with 14 bases sitting between them. The CDR3 sequence is 12 residues long. The CDR3 reads CSARRRGGEQFF. The CDR3 nucleotides are TGCAGTGCTCGGCGCAGGGGTGGTGAGCAGTTCTTC.

The chain joins TRBV28 to TRBJ2-5; D not resolved. Germline V lookup: CDR1 MDHEN, CDR2 SYDVKM. V was cut by 8 bases and J by 2 bases, with 18 bases left in between. The CDR3 is 15 residues long. The CDR3 spells CASGRHLGGQETQYF. The CDR3 DNA reads TGTGCCAGCGGACGTCACCTGGGTGGGCAAGAGACCCAGTACTTC.

The chain has TRBV7-2 and TRBJ2-1, with unresolved D. Germline loops: CDR1 SGHTA, CDR2 FQGNSA. V was shortened by 3 bases and J by 6 bases, with 12 bases between the two germline ends. The CDR3 runs 14 residues. The DNA of the CDR3 is TGTGCCAGCAGCTTTTTTGCCAGTCTCAATGAGCAGTTCTTC. Translating gives CASSFFASLNEQFF. The entire variable domain, with the rest obtained from reference TRBV7-2 and TRBJ2-1, is as follows: GAGVSQSPSNKVTEKGKDVELRCDPISGHTALYWYRQSLGQGLEFLIYFQGNSAPDKSGLPSDRFSAERTGGSVSTLTIQRTQQEDSAVYLCASSFFASLNEQFFGPGTRLTVL.

This clonotype was counted only a few times. The chain combines TRBV9 with TRBJ2-5; the D gene is possibly TRBD2 (5 bases). Trimming took off 2 bases at V and 2 bases at J, with 13 bases between the two ends. The CDR3 totals 15 residues. Germline V gene sequence: CDR1 SGDLS, CDR2 YYNGEE. In nucleotides, the CDR3 is TGTGCCAGCAGCGTTGGACTGGGCCGTCAAGAGACCCAGTACTTC. Translated, it gives CASSVGLGRQETQYF.

This clonotype has at least ten counts. The chain combines TRBV7-2 with TRBJ1-1; 10 bases align to TRBD1. Looked up from germline, CDR1 is SGHTA and CDR2 is FQGNSA. This CDR3 contains 13 residues. Trimming took 8 bases from V and 0 from J; bases not matched to a gene: 0. This CDR3 is CASGQGVNTEAFF. CDR3 nucleotide sequence: TGTGCCAGCGGACAGGGGGTGAACACTGAAGCTTTCTTT.

This chain connects TRBV2 to TRBJ2-2; 9 bases align to TRBD1. Trimming took 6 bases from V and 7 from J; bases not matched to a gene: 9. Germline V gene sequence: CDR1 SNHLY, CDR2 FYNNEI. The CDR3 runs 15 residues. The CDR3 is CASSRDRVPSGELFF. DNA for the CDR3: TGTGCCAGCAGCCGGGACAGGGTCCCCAGCGGGGAGCTGTTTTTT. Filled out from reference TRBV2 and TRBJ2-2, the complete variable domain reads EPEVTQTPSHQVTQMGQEVILRCVPISNHLYFYWYRQILGQKVEFLVSFYNNEISEKSEIFDDQFSVERPDGSNFTLKIRSTKLEDSAMYFCASSRDRVPSGELFFGEGSRLTVL.

This sequence joins TRBV5-1 and TRBJ2-4; tentative D call: TRBD1 (6 bases). Germline V lookup: CDR1 SGHRS, CDR2 YFSETQ. V lost 4 bases and J lost 5, with 19 bases in between. CDR3 size: 16 residues. CDR3 sequence reads: CASSQGQGGPQNIQYF. CDR3 nucleotide sequence: TGCGCCAGCAGCCAGGGGCAGGGCGGCCCCCAAAACATTCAGTACTTC.

This clonotype showed up just a few times. The chain carries TRBV5-5 and TRBJ2-7; the D gene is possibly TRBD2 (5 bases). The V end lost 5 bases, the J end lost 2 bases, and 11 bases lay between the germline ends. The CDR3 sequence is 13 residues long. The germline CDR1 and CDR2 sequences are SGHKS and YYEKEE (reference sequence). CDR3 in DNA: TGTGCCAGCAGGTCGGGGATTACCTACGAGCAGTACTTC. Protein sequence: CASRSGITYEQYF.

Ten or more counts support this clonotype. The chain couples TRBV7-9 to TRBJ2-1, with TRBD1 matching 7 bases. The V gene end was trimmed by 4 bases and the J gene end by 3 bases; junction bases not matched to a gene: 12. The CDR3 extends over 17 amino acids. Per the germline V gene, CDR1 is SEHNR and CDR2 is FQNEAQ (reference sequence). CDR3 protein: CASSSFRDSDFYNEQFF. The CDR3 DNA is TGTGCCAGCAGCTCGTTCCGGGACAGCGATTTCTACAATGAGCAGTTCTTC.

This clonotype was picked up a small number of times. CDR3 in amino acids: CASRNRQRAYEQYV. The CDR3, as DNA: TGTGCTAGCAGGAATAGACAGCGCGCCTACGAGCAGTACGTC. The genes are TRBV7-7 and TRBJ2-7, with TRBD1 as a possible D gene (5 bases). Germline CDR1 SSHAT, CDR2 FNYEAQ (reference sequence). This CDR3 contains 14 residues.

This clonotype was observed a handful of times. The V and J genes are TRBV15 and TRBJ1-4; D perhaps matches TRBD1 (5 bases). CDR3 length: 14 residues. Per the germline V gene, CDR1 is LNHNV and CDR2 is YYDKDF (reference sequence). The V end lost 0 bases, the J end lost 8 bases, and 10 bases lay between the germline ends. The CDR3: CATSRDQTDEKLFF. The CDR3 bases are TGTGCCACCAGCAGAGATCAGACAGACGAAAAACTGTTTTTT.

This chain links TRBV5-6 with TRBJ1-2; the D is unclear. The germline V gene has CDR1 SGHDT and CDR2 YYEEEE. The CDR3 spans 13 residues. Trimming removed 3 bases from V and 5 bases from J, with 11 bases in between. This CDR3 is CASSSAYRYGYTF. The CDR3 DNA sequence: TGTGCCAGCAGCTCGGCCTACCGGTATGGCTACACCTTC. Looking up the rest from reference TRBV5-6 and TRBJ1-2 gives the full variable domain: DAGVTQSPTHLIKTRGQQVTLRCSPKSGHDTVSWYQQALGQGPQFIFQYYEEEERQRGNFPDRFSGHQFPNYSSELNVNALLLGDSALYLCASSSAYRYGYTFGSGTRLTVV.

The chain couples TRBV20-1 to TRBJ2-5, with D maybe TRBD1 (6 bases). The CDR3 sequence is 15 residues long. Germline-derived CDR1 and CDR2 are DFQATT and SNEGSKA (reference sequence). Trimming removed 3 bases from V and 5 bases from J, with 19 bases in between. In nucleotides, the CDR3 is TGCAGTGCTAGGGGGACAAGACCCGGCGGGGAGACCCAGTACTTC. Encoded protein: CSARGTRPGGETQYF.

Ten or more counts support this clonotype. This chain joins TRBV3-1 and TRBJ2-5; D is unclear. This CDR3 is built from 15 residues. Trimming stripped 3 bases from V and 1 base from J, with 12 bases between. Germline assignment: CDR1 LGHDT and CDR2 YNNKEL (reference sequence). The CDR3 region has the DNA TGTGCCAGCAGCCAGCAGTCGGGCCCCCAAGAGACCCAGTACTTC. Encoded protein: CASSQQSGPQETQYF.

The V gene is TRBV12-3 or TRBV12-4, the J gene TRBJ2-6; D is unclear. The germline V and J ends were trimmed by 10 bases and 2 bases, with 12 bases remaining between them. The CDR3 has 14 amino acids. CDR3 sequence: CATQQDPGANVLTF. For the CDR3, the DNA is TGTGCCACCCAACAAGATCCTGGGGCCAACGTCCTGACTTTC.

This clonotype was picked up a small number of times. J is TRBJ1-3 and V is TRBV4-3; no firm D call. Trimming cost V 4 bases and J 0 bases, with 19 bases left between them. This CDR3 has 18 amino acids. Germline V CDR1 and CDR2: LGHNA, YSLEER. The CDR3 DNA reads TGCGCCAGCAGCCGCGAGCCTCTTGGACTGCGCTCTGGAAACACCATATATTTT. Protein sequence: CASSREPLGLRSGNTIYF.

This clonotype was found a few times. This sequence joins TRBV7-8 and TRBJ1-6; no clear D gene. V was pared by 0 bases and J by 5 bases, with 5 bases between. The V gene's germline CDR1 is SGHVS and CDR2 FQNEAQ. CDR3 length equals 14 residues. CDR3 coding DNA: TGTGCCAGCAGCTTAGCCAGAAATAATTCACCCCTCCACTTT. It codes for CASSLARNNSPLHF. The entire variable domain, with the rest obtained from reference TRBV7-8 and TRBJ1-6, is as follows: GAGVSQSPRYKVAKRGQDVALRCDPISGHVSLFWYQQALGQGPEFLTYFQNEAQLDKSGLPSDRFFAERPEGSVSTLKIQRTQQEDSAVYLCASSLARNNSPLHFGNGTRLTVT.

The table lists this clonotype with a few counts. The chain has TRBV10-3 and TRBJ1-1; no definite D call. Germline assignment: CDR1 ENHRY and CDR2 SYGVKD. The CDR3 consists of 11 residues. V lost 10 bases, J lost 5 bases, and 11 bases lay in between. CDR3 in amino acids: CATRGGTEAFF. DNA of the CDR3: TGTGCCACCCGAGGCGGGACTGAAGCTTTCTTT.